What follows are 25 T cell receptor beta chains derived from one specimen sequenced in a study of cytotoxic CD8 clonotypes in ibrutinib-treated CLL. TCRdb's table, derived via immunoSEQ multiplex PCR, lists solely in-frame clones and lacks some. The sample includes about 200,000 clones, around 70% of them seen just once. Source: PBMCs, taken after 24 months of ibrutinib treatment. These receptors all stem from a human donor with chronic lymphocytic leukemia.

This rearrangement joins TRBV30 to TRBJ1-1, with D maybe TRBD1 (5 bases). Germline loops: CDR1 GTSNPN, CDR2 SVGIG (reference sequence). CDR3 size: 14 residues. Trimming took 7 bases from V and 5 from J, leaving 20 bases between them. Here the CDR3 reads CASLAMGRGTEAFF. CDR3 sequence (DNA): TGTGCCTCCCTCGCTATGGGGAGGGGAACTGAAGCTTTCTTT.

The V gene is TRBV30, the J gene TRBJ2-6, with D maybe TRBD2 (6 bases). Trimming removed 0 bases at V and 0 bases at J, with 15 bases between. Germline-derived CDR1 and CDR2 are GTSNPN and SVGIG (reference sequence). The CDR3 length is 18 residues. In nucleotides, the CDR3 is TGTGCCTGGAGTGTACGGCGGGGTTTGAGCTCTGGGGCCAACGTCCTGACTTTC. Its protein is CAWSVRRGLSSGANVLTF.

The genes are TRBV2 and TRBJ2-1, with unresolved D. The germline V gene encodes CDR1 SNHLY and CDR2 FYNNEI. CDR3 size: 14 residues. V lost 1 base to trimming and J lost 5 bases, with 9 bases between them. The DNA for the CDR3 is TGTGCCAGCAGTGAAGTCAGGAGAGACAATGAGCAGTTCTTC. Translation: CASSEVRRDNEQFF.

The gene calls are TRBV19 and TRBJ2-2; D unresolved. The length of the CDR3 is 14 residues. V dropped 0 bases and J dropped 1 base, with 3 bases sitting between them. CDR1 and CDR2 from the germline V gene are LNHDA and SQIVND (reference sequence). As DNA, the CDR3 is TGTGCCAGTAGTATAGACGGGAACACCGGGGAGCTGTTTTTT. Its protein product is CASSIDGNTGELFF.

This clone was recorded once. The J gene is TRBJ2-3, the V gene TRBV5-1, with D hard to call. The germline CDR1 and CDR2 sequences are SGHRS and YFSETQ. The V end lost 0 bases, the J end lost 2 bases, and 7 bases lay between the germline ends. The CDR3 consists of 14 residues. The CDR3 is CASSLERTTDTQYF. CDR3 DNA: TGCGCCAGCAGCTTGGAACGGACCACAGATACGCAGTATTTT.

V is TRBV7-2 and J is TRBJ2-1; the D is unclear. The germline V gene has CDR1 SGHTA and CDR2 FQGNSA. The CDR3 spans 14 residues. With 5 bases removed from V and 2 bases from J, the gap between germline ends came to 10 bases. CDR3 nucleotide sequence: TGTGCCAGCAGCCCCCCCAGGACCTACAATGAGCAGTTCTTC. Its protein product is CASSPPRTYNEQFF.

The CDR3 bases are TGTGCCAGTCCCCCCCACGGGACTAGCACAGATACGCAGTATTTT. This codes for CASPPHGTSTDTQYF. The genes are TRBV28 and TRBJ2-3; D may be TRBD2 (6 bases). The CDR3 covers 15 residues. V dropped 9 bases and J dropped 0 bases, with 16 bases sitting between them. The germline CDR1 and CDR2 sequences are MDHEN and SYDVKM.

The V and J genes are TRBV25-1 and TRBJ1-2; 10 nucleotides agree with TRBD1. Germline V gene lookup returns CDR1 MGHDK and CDR2 SYGVNS. Germline trimming cut 3 bases from V and 7 bases from J; bases unmatched to any gene: 5. This CDR3 has 14 residues. The CDR3 here is CASSDTRTGGGYTF. In DNA, the CDR3 is TGTGCCAGCAGTGACACCCGGACAGGGGGTGGCTACACCTTC.

V gene TRBV2 combines with J gene TRBJ2-2, with TRBD2 as a possible D gene (5 bases). There are 14 residues in the CDR3. Trimming pared 6 bases from V and 5 bases from J, leaving 13 bases between. Germline CDR1 and CDR2: SNHLY and FYNNEI. CDR3 nucleotides: TGTGCCAGCAGCTCTGATCCGGGGACCGGGGAGCTGTTTTTT. This gives the protein CASSSDPGTGELFF. The whole variable domain, remainder taken from reference TRBV2 and TRBJ2-2, is EPEVTQTPSHQVTQMGQEVILRCVPISNHLYFYWYRQILGQKVEFLVSFYNNEISEKSEIFDDQFSVERPDGSNFTLKIRSTKLEDSAMYFCASSSDPGTGELFFGEGSRLTVL.

The V gene is TRBV7-8, the J gene TRBJ1-2, with no clear D. Trimming stripped 1 base from V and 8 bases from J, with 11 bases between. The V gene's germline CDR1 is SGHVS and CDR2 FQNEAQ. This CDR3 spans 13 amino acids. CDR3 region: CASSLDNHRGYTF. DNA of the CDR3: TGTGCCAGCAGCTTAGATAACCACCGGGGCTACACCTTC.

This clone was found once. J is TRBJ2-1 and V is TRBV5-5; D might be TRBD2 (6 bases). Germline CDR1 and CDR2: SGHKS and YYEKEE (reference sequence). This CDR3 has 15 amino acids. Trimming left V 3 bases short and J 3 bases short, with 13 bases between. As DNA, the CDR3 is TGTGCCAGCAGCTACACCCAGGACTACTACAATGAGCAGTTCTTC. Residues: CASSYTQDYYNEQFF. Supplemented by reference TRBV5-5 and TRBJ2-1, the full variable domain reads DAGVTQSPTHLIKTRGQQVTLRCSPISGHKSVSWYQQVLGQGPQFIFQYYEKEERGRGNFPDRFSARQFPNYSSELNVNALLLGDSALYLCASSYTQDYYNEQFFGPGTRLTVL.

The chain uses TRBV6-1 and TRBJ2-7; tentative D call: TRBD1 (6 bases). This CDR3 is built from 13 residues. Looked up from germline, CDR1 is MNHNS and CDR2 is SASEGT. Trimming stripped 7 bases from V and 2 bases from J, with 12 bases between. The CDR3 DNA is TGTGCCAGCAACGACAGGCGCCCCTACGAGCAGTACTTC. It encodes CASNDRRPYEQYF.

The chain carries TRBV4-3 and TRBJ1-1, with unresolved D. The CDR3 extends over 15 amino acids. V was shortened by 0 bases and J by 5 bases, with 13 bases between the two germline ends. Germline CDR1 and CDR2: LGHNA and YSLEER. The CDR3 DNA reads TGCGCCAGCAGCCAAGATCATCGGGTCGATACTGAAGCTTTCTTT. Residues: CASSQDHRVDTEAFF.

The rearrangement uses TRBV9 and TRBJ2-7; D possibly matches TRBD1 or TRBD2 (5 bases each). The CDR3 has 15 residues. V lost 5 bases and J 7 bases, leaving 22 bases between the germline ends. The germline CDR1 and CDR2 sequences are SGDLS and YYNGEE. CDR3 residues: CASSATGRVLGEQYF. CDR3 in DNA: TGTGCCAGCAGTGCAACGGGACGGGTTCTTGGGGAGCAGTACTTC. The full variable domain, rest sourced from reference TRBV9 and TRBJ2-7, is DSGVTQTPKHLITATGQRVTLRCSPRSGDLSVYWYQQSLDQGLQFLIQYYNGEERAKGNILERFSAQQFPDLHSELNLSSLELGDSALYFCASSATGRVLGEQYFGPGTRLTVT.

V is TRBV10-2 and J is TRBJ2-7; the D is unclear. The CDR3 sequence is 11 residues long. Germline V gene lookup returns CDR1 WSHSY and CDR2 SAAADI. V was trimmed by 5 bases and J by 5 bases, leaving 7 bases between them. As DNA, the CDR3 is TGCGCCAGCAGTCAATCCAACGAGCAGTACTTC. Amino acid sequence: CASSQSNEQYF.

This clone was detected only a few times. The J gene is TRBJ1-2, the V gene TRBV30; 9 nucleotides line up with TRBD1. Germline V CDR1 and CDR2: GTSNPN, SVGIG (reference sequence). This CDR3 has 13 residues. J gave up 7 bases and V 0 bases, and 3 bases lay outside the gene matches. CDR3 sequence: CAWSVWDRVGYTF. For the CDR3, the DNA is TGTGCCTGGAGTGTATGGGACAGGGTTGGCTACACCTTC.

This clone was recorded once. The chain links TRBV7-9 to TRBJ2-1, with a weak D call TRBD2 (5 bases). The CDR3 consists of 12 residues. V lost 0 bases and J lost 15, with 12 bases in between. Germline lookup yields CDR1 SEHNR and CDR2 FQNEAQ (reference sequence). The CDR3 DNA reads as TGTGCCAGCAGCTTAGCGCTAGCCCAGTGGTTCTTC. Protein sequence: CASSLALAQWFF.

V usage is TRBV6-5 and J usage is TRBJ2-5; 11 bases line up with TRBD2. Trimming cost V 4 bases and J 13 bases; bases outside gene matches: 8. The CDR3 consists of 13 residues. Germline V gene sequence: CDR1 MNHEY, CDR2 SVGAGI. CDR3 loop: CASSWGLAAHPYF. DNA for the CDR3: TGTGCCAGCAGTTGGGGACTAGCGGCACACCCGTACTTC.

The rearrangement links TRBV7-2 to TRBJ2-5; D remains ambiguous. V shed 4 bases and J shed 5 bases, with 11 bases lying between them. The CDR3 has 13 residues. From germline, CDR1 is SGHTA and CDR2 FQGNSA. CDR3: CASSSRSVETQYF. The CDR3, as DNA: TGTGCCAGCAGCTCCAGGAGTGTCGAGACCCAGTACTTC.

The chain combines TRBV11-2 with TRBJ1-1, with D maybe TRBD1 (6 bases). Germline V gene lookup returns CDR1 SGHAT and CDR2 FQNNGV. V dropped 1 base and J dropped 5 bases, with 8 bases sitting between them. The length of the CDR3 is 13 residues. CDR3 nucleotide sequence: TGTGCCAGCAGCTTAGGGGGGCTGACTGAAGCTTTCTTT. Translating gives CASSLGGLTEAFF.

The V gene is TRBV5-6, the J gene TRBJ2-2; possibly TRBD1 for D (5 bases). This CDR3 comprises 17 residues. Trimming took 0 bases from V and 7 from J, leaving 19 bases between them. The germline V gene encodes CDR1 SGHDT and CDR2 YYEEEE. CDR3 DNA sequence: TGTGCCAGCAGCTTGGCCGTACTTTCCCAGGGTGTCGGGGAGCTGTTTTTT. It encodes CASSLAVLSQGVGELFF. The full variable domain, its missing parts supplied by reference TRBV5-6 and TRBJ2-2, is DAGVTQSPTHLIKTRGQQVTLRCSPKSGHDTVSWYQQALGQGPQFIFQYYEEEERQRGNFPDRFSGHQFPNYSSELNVNALLLGDSALYLCASSLAVLSQGVGELFFGEGSRLTVL.

This clone was picked up a small number of times. The rearrangement links TRBV2 to TRBJ1-1; the D gene is possibly TRBD1 (6 bases). Trimming took 7 bases from V and 11 from J, leaving 17 bases between them. There are 12 residues in the CDR3. Germline V gene lookup returns CDR1 SNHLY and CDR2 FYNNEI. CDR3 residues: CASTVDGGAAFF. The DNA for the CDR3 is TGTGCCAGCACGGTGGATGGGGGCGCGGCTTTCTTT.

V gene TRBV21-1 combines with J gene TRBJ1-2; no DNA check was done on the table's D call, TRBD1. TRBV21-1 is classified as a pseudogene. This CDR3 has 12 amino acids. The CDR3 here is CAGPQEDIGYTF. The CDR3 DNA follows: TGTGCCGGACCACAAGAGGACATTGGCTACACCTTC.

The CDR3 loop is CASSELGVYEQYF. The CDR3, as DNA: TGTGCCAGCAGTGAACTGGGGGTTTACGAGCAGTACTTC. This chain links TRBV2 with TRBJ2-7, with D possibly being TRBD1 or TRBD2 (5 bases each). The CDR3 runs 13 residues. Trimming stripped 2 bases from V and 4 bases from J, with 9 bases between. Germline assignment: CDR1 SNHLY and CDR2 FYNNEI.

In its sample, this clone was seen a few times. The genes are TRBV7-2 and TRBJ2-7; 11 bases map to TRBD2. This CDR3 has 17 residues. The ends lost 3 bases at V and 2 bases at J; junction bases unmatched: 9. CDR1 and CDR2 from the germline V gene are SGHTA and FQGNSA. The CDR3 protein is CASSFDLAGGTTYEQYF. In nucleotides, the CDR3 is TGTGCCAGCAGCTTCGACCTAGCGGGAGGAACTACCTACGAGCAGTACTTC.